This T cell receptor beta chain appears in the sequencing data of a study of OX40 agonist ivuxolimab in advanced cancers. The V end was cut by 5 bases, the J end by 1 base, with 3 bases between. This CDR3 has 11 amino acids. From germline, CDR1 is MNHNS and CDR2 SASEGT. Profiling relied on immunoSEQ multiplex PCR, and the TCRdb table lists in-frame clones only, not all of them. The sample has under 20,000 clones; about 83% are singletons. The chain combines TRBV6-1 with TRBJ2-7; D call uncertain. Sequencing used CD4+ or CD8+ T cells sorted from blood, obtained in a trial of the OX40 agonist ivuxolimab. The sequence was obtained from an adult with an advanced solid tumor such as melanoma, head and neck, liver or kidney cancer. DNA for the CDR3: TGTGCCAGCAGTCCGTCCTACGAGCAGTACTTC. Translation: CASSPSYEQYF.